This T cell receptor (beta chain) was found in a study of cytotoxic CD8 clonotypes in ibrutinib-treated CLL. For the study at large: Patients: roughly ten relapsed/refractory, roughly 14 treatment-naive, around 17 IGHV unmutated. The study's findings and limits: Whereas clonality rose at ibrutinib response, it declined toward baseline at progression. Against age-matched healthy donors, baseline clonality ran higher and tracked circulating CD8+ T-cell counts.

Turning to this clone: Its antigen is not identified.

Investigators sought sequencing depths of between 1 in 200,000 and 1 in 1 million T cells. Clones were sequenced by immunoSEQ multiplex PCR, and TCRdb holds only the in-frame ones, with some missing. The table lists about 50,000 clones, around half of them singletons. The V end lost 3 bases, the J end lost 3 bases, and 13 bases lay between the germline ends. The germline V gene encodes CDR1 SGHKS and CDR2 YYEKEE (reference sequence). The length of the CDR3 is 15 residues. This chain joins TRBV5-5 and TRBJ1-5, with a tentative D call TRBD1 (5 bases). The source material was PBMCs, sampled after 12 months of ibrutinib treatment. This clonotype was sampled from a human donor with chronic lymphocytic leukemia. DNA for the CDR3: TGTGCCAGCAGCTCTACAGGACAAAACAATCAGCCCCAGCATTTT. Translating gives CASSSTGQNNQPQHF.